This T cell receptor beta chain stems from a study of blood T cell repertoires in COVID-19. Across the whole study: The United States, Italy and Spain provided the acute and convalescent COVID-19 samples. Nucleic acid was either cDNA or gDNA, and it came from T cells, B-cell-depleted T cells, or PBMCs.

Followed longitudinally, the Seattle patients had been enrolled during active infection. Generated by immunoSEQ multiplex PCR, the TCRdb table keeps only in-frame clones and is missing some. The sample yields approximately 480,000 clones, 80% to 90% seen once. CDR3 length equals 15 residues. CDR1 and CDR2 from the germline V gene are LNHDA and SQIVND (reference sequence). The V end lost 4 bases, the J end lost 8 bases, and 18 bases lay between the germline ends. This chain links TRBV19 with TRBJ2-1; a weak D match, TRBD2 (6 bases). The source material was peripheral blood. This clonotype was sampled from a man between 18 and 35 years old with COVID-19, enrolled during active disease. For the CDR3, the DNA is TGTGCCAGTAGTACATCCGGGACTGGGAGAGATGAGCAGTTCTTC. Translation gives CASSTSGTGRDEQFF.